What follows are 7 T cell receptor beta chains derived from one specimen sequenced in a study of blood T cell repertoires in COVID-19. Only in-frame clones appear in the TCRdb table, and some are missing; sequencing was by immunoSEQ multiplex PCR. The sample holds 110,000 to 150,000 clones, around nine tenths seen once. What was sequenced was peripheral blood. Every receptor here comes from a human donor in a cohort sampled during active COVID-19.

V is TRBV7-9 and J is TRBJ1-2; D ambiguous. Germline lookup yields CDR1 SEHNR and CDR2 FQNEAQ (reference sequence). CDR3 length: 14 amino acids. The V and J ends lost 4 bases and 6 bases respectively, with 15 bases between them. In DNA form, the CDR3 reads TGTGCCAGCAGCTCAACCCAGGTGCCGGATGGCTACACCTTC. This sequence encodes CASSSTQVPDGYTF.

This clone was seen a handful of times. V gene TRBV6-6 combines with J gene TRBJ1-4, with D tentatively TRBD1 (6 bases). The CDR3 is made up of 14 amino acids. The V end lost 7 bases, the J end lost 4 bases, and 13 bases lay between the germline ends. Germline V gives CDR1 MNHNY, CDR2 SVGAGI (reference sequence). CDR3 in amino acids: CASKLGAFNEKLFF. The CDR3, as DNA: TGTGCCAGCAAGTTGGGGGCCTTTAATGAAAAACTGTTTTTT.

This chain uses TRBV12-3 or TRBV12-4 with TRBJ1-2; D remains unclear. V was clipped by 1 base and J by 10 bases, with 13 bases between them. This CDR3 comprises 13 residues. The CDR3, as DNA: TGTGCCAGCAGTTTAGGGCAGCGAAGGAACTACACCTTC. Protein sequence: CASSLGQRRNYTF.

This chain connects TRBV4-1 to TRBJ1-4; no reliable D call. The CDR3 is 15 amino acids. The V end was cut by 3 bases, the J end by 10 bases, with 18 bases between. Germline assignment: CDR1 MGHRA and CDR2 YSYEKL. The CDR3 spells CASSHQDAREGKLFF. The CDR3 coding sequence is TGCGCCAGCAGCCATCAGGACGCCCGGGAGGGAAAACTGTTTTTT.

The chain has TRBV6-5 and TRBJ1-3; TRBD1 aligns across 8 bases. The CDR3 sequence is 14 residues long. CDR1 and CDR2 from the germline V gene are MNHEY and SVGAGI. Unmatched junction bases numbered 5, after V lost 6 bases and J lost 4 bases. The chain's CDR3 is CASSSGTGGNTIYF. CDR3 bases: TGTGCCAGCAGCTCCGGGACAGGAGGAAACACCATATATTTT.

The CDR3 sequence: CATSREGGNEQFF. Written as DNA, the CDR3 is TGTGCCACCTCACGCGAGGGAGGCAATGAGCAGTTCTTC. V gene TRBV28 combines with J gene TRBJ2-1, with D possibly matching TRBD2 (6 bases). Trimming pared 10 bases from V and 6 bases from J, leaving 16 bases between. The CDR3 has 13 amino acids. Germline V gene lookup returns CDR1 MDHEN and CDR2 SYDVKM. Based on the CDR3 plus reference TRBV28 and TRBJ2-1, the full variable domain is DVKVTQSSRYLVKRTGEKVFLECVQDMDHENMFWYRQDPGLGLRLIYFSYDVKMKEKGDIPEGYSVSREKKERFSLILESASTNQTSMYLCATSREGGNEQFFGPGTRLTVL.

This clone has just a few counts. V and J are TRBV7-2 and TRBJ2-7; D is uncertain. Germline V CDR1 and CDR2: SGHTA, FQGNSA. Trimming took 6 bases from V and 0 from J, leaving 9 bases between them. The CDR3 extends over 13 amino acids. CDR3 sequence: CASSRESSYEQYF. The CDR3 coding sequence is TGTGCCAGCAGTCGCGAGAGCTCCTACGAGCAGTACTTC. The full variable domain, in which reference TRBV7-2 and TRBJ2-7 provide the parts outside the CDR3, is GAGVSQSPSNKVTEKGKDVELRCDPISGHTALYWYRQSLGQGLEFLIYFQGNSAPDKSGLPSDRFSAERTGGSVSTLTIQRTQQEDSAVYLCASSRESSYEQYFGPGTRLTVT.